This T cell receptor beta chain came from a study of blood T cell repertoires in COVID-19. Sequenced by immunoSEQ multiplex PCR; TCRdb stores in-frame clones only, minus some. This sample yields over 200,000 clones, of which around 84% are seen a single time; 15% to 20% belongs to the top ten. The CDR3 loop spans 14 amino acids. Germline loops: CDR1 MNHEY, CDR2 SVGAGI. After removal of 2 bases from V and 15 bases from J, the junction contained 12 bases not matched to a gene. The source material was peripheral blood. This clonotype originated in an elderly woman with active or convalescent COVID-19. The chain employs TRBV6-5 and TRBJ1-4, with 7 bases fitting TRBD1. The CDR3 region has the DNA TGTGCCAGCAGTTACGGGGACAGACAAGGGACGTTGTTTTTT. This sequence encodes CASSYGDRQGTLFF.